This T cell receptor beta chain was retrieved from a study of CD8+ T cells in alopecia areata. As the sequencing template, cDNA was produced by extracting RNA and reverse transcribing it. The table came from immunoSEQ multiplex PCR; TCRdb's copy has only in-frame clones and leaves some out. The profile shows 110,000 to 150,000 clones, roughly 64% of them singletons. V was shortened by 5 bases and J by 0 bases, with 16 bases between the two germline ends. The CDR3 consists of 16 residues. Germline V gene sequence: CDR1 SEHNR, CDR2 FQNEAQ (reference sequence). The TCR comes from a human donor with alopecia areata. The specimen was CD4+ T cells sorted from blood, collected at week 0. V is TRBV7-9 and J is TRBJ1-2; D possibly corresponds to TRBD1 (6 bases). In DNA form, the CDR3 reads TGTGCCAGCAGCCGGGGGGGCAGTACAGCTAACTATGGCTACACCTTC. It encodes CASSRGGSTANYGYTF.